This TCR beta chain was found in a study of shared clonotypes between healthy human individuals. CDR3 size: 13 residues. In germline, CDR1 is SGHTA, CDR2 FQGNSA. Trimming took off 3 bases at V and 5 bases at J, with 10 bases between the two ends. This clone was seen just once. Its antigen is still unknown. Study-level points and caveats: The sampled material consisted only of blood, and tissue repertoires are likely to differ.

It was at deep level that the assay was run. Once extracted for a subset, genomic DNA was divided evenly among several immunoSEQ plates. Sequenced by immunoSEQ multiplex PCR; TCRdb stores in-frame clones only, minus some. In the table there are a few hundred thousand clones, roughly 72% of which are singletons. Sequencing was done on a sample of PBMCs. This clonotype was sampled from a woman in her forties in good health. Some clones in this sample may be carry-over from other donors' samples. This chain uses TRBV7-2 with TRBJ1-1; D is uncertain. The CDR3 is CASSLRAGTEAFF. CDR3 in DNA: TGTGCCAGCAGCTTGAGGGCGGGGACTGAAGCTTTCTTT. Full variable domain (missing parts from reference TRBV7-2 and TRBJ1-1): GAGVSQSPSNKVTEKGKDVELRCDPISGHTALYWYRQSLGQGLEFLIYFQGNSAPDKSGLPSDRFSAERTGGSVSTLTIQRTQQEDSAVYLCASSLRAGTEAFFGQGTRLTVV.